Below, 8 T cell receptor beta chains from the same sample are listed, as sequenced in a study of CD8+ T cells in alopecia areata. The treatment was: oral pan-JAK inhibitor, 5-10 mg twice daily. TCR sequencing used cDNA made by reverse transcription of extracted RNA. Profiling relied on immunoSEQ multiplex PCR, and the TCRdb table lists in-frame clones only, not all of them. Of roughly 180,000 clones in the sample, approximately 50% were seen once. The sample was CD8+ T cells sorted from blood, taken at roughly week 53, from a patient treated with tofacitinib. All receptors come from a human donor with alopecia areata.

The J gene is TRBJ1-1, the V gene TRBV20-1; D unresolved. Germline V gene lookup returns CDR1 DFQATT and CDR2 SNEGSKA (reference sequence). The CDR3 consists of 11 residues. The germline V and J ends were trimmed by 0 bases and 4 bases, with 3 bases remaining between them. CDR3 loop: CSARESTEAFF. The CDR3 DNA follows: TGCAGTGCTAGAGAGAGCACTGAAGCTTTCTTT.

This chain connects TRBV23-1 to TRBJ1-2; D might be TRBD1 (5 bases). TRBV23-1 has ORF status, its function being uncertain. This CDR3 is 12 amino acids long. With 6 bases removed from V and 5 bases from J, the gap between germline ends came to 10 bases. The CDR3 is CASRRPGYGYTF. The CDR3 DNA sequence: TGCGCCAGCAGGCGTCCAGGGTATGGCTACACCTTC.

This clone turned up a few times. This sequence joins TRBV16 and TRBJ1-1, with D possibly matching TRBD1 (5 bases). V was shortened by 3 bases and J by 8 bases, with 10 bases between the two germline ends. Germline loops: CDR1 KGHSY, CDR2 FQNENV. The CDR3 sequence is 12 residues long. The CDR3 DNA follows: TGTGCCAGCAGCCATCGGGACGGCGAAGCTTTCTTT. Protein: CASSHRDGEAFF.

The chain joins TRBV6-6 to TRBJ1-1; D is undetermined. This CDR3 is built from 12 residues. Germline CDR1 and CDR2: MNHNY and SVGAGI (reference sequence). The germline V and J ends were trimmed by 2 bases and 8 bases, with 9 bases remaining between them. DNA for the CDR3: TGTGCCAGCAGTTACCTTGGTTACGAAGCTTTCTTT. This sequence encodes CASSYLGYEAFF.

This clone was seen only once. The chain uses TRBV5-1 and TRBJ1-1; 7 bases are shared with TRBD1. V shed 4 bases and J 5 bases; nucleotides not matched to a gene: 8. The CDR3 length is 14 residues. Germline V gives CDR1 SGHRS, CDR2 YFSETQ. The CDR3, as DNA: TGCGCCAGCAGCATAGACAGGGCGAGGACTGAAGCTTTCTTT. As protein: CASSIDRARTEAFF.

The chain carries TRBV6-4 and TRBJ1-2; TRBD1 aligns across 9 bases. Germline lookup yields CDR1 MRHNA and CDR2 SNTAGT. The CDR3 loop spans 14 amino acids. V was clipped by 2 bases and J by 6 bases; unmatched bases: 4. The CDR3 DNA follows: TGTGCCAGCAGTGACAGTGGGACAGGGAATGGCTACACCTTC. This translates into CASSDSGTGNGYTF.

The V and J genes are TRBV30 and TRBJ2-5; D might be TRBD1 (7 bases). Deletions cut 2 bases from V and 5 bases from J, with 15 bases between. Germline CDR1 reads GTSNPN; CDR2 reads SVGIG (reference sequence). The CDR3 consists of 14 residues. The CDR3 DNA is TGTGCCTGGAGTACCCCACAGGGGAGGGAGACCCAGTACTTC. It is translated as CAWSTPQGRETQYF.

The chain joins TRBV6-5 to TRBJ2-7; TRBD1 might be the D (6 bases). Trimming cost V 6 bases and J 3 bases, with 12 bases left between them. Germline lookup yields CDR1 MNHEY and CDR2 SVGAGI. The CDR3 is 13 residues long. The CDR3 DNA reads TGTGCCAGCAGAACGGGGACAAACTACGAGCAGTACTTC. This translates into CASRTGTNYEQYF.